Included here is one T cell receptor (beta chain) sequence, with context. Its antigen is not known. The data originate from a study of T cell clusters in autoimmune cytopenias. TRB rearrangements were amplified by touch-down multiplex PCR with mixed TRB-A/B primers. TCRdb re-called the multiplex PCR reads and shows each CDR3 protein once, DNA omitted. The sample's table shows under 8,000 distinct CDR3 sequences. About 37,500 genome equivalents of blood DNA were amplified for TRB. This CDR3 is built from 14 residues. CDR1 is LNHDA, CDR2 SQIVND, per germline (reference sequence). The study, taken as a whole, reports: Healthy donors had approximately 3.3-fold more exclusive TRB clusters than active autoimmune hepatitis patients. TRB repertoire shifts in secondary cytopenia and chronic lymphocytic leukemia mostly reflected lymphoma, not autoimmunity.

The sample was also reused in another study, on T cell repertoires in aging, cancer and after chemotherapy. This second study says: Compared with age-matched healthy donors, untreated hematological or solid cancer patients showed higher blood TCR clonality.

The chain carries TRBV19 and TRBJ2-7; TCRdb gives TRBD1 as the D gene, but with no DNA this cannot be confirmed. This TCR was sampled from a human donor in good health. Sequences were obtained from peripheral blood. The CDR3 sequence: CASSYGGPSYEQYF.